This T cell receptor beta chain came from a study of beta chain bispecific antibodies for T cell cancers (dated by TCRdb to the early 2020s). For context, the study as a whole: Healthy donor T cells were cocultured with T cell leukemia lines and bispecific antibodies, then TRBV sequencing of surviving cells measured the depletion of each TRBV family. Jurkat cells expressed surface TRBV12 (TRBV12-3), and HPB-ALL cells expressed surface TRBV5-5. What the study reported, not specific to this receptor: Relative to anti-CD19, exposure to anti-TRBV12 lowered the TRBV12-3 share of total TRBV signal by 97% to 99%, while TRBV12-4 dropped by around 35%, a change that was not significant. Cross-reactivity of the anti-TRBV5-5 antibody with TRBV5-6 was attributed to high sequence similarity between the two genes. Apart from the targeted and closely related genes, all other TRBV family members appeared unaffected by the TRBV-directed bispecific antibodies. Leukemia cell line cells were mixed with normal T cells in each sequenced sample, and most of the targeted TRBV signal was derived from the leukemia cells rather than from the normal T cells.

A few counts support this clonotype. Its antigen is unknown. Base qualities are not provided; no much larger clone lies one nucleotide away. CDR1 DFQATT and CDR2 SNEGSKA are derived from the germline V gene (reference sequence). From the cysteine through the phenylalanine, the CDR3 covers 14 amino acids. Only the CDR3 region is kept as DNA, spanning 42 bases read in frame from base 1. V is reduced by 6 bases and J by 0 bases, leaving a spacing of 13 bases between them. Unique molecular identifier barcodes were built into the libraries and used for clonotype quantification. Qiagen AllPrep DNA/RNA Micro kits were used to isolate total RNA, and an Agilent TapeStation was used to check RNA quality. TCR beta libraries were built by 5' RACE: cDNA synthesis followed by two PCR steps using TCR beta constant-region gene-specific primers. An Illumina MiSeq platform was used to sequence the TCR beta libraries. The original methods were these. MIGEC, MiXCR and VDJtools were used to process the reads. Clonotype frequency was computed as the clonotype's share of unique molecular identifiers among all unique molecular identifiers in the sample. Nonfunctional TRBV genes listed as pseudogenes or open reading frames in IMGT, such as TRBV1, TRBV12-1 and TRBV21, were excluded. In TCRdb, the public reads were trimmed at Q25 with fastp and aligned with MiXCR, with productive beta chains retained. Rows matching on CDR3 protein sequence are summarized as one entry with the most common DNA and genes. TCRdb's processing, not the authors', yielded these V and J calls. For this sample the table gives around 19,000 distinct CDR3 sequences, of which just over 2% were detected only once. About 5% of the sample belongs to the ten largest clones.

The meaning of the sample's treatment or condition label: alpha-V12: anti-TRBV12 scFv linked to anti-CD3 scFv. For 2 to 3 days, T cells were expanded from blood mononuclear cells using either the anti-CD3 antibody OKT3 or CD3/CD28 Dynabeads. The anti-TRBV12 bispecific sample came from a coculture of Jurkat leukemia cells with normal T cells, compared against an anti-CD19 bispecific control coculture. The culture conditions for expanded T cells were RPMI 1640 plus 10% fetal bovine serum, recombinant human IL-2 (approximately 90 IU/ml) and IL-7 (roughly 4.5 ng/ml). For cocultures, roughly 50,000 normal T cells were combined with roughly 50,000 target cells and bispecific antibody in about 98 ul and incubated for about 15 hours at 37 degrees C. Every bispecific antibody was made of two single-chain variable fragments, expressed in a single-chain diabody format carrying a His tag. Effector T cells were obtained from healthy human donors, and peripheral blood mononuclear cells were isolated from leukapheresis samples by Ficoll density gradient centrifugation.

The source of this sequence is a human donor in good health. Some clones in this sample may be carry-over from other donors' samples. Specimen: healthy donor T cells cultured with leukemia cells, collected from a culture containing a bispecific antibody targeting TCR Vbeta12. Recombination joined TRBV20-1 with TRBJ2-3; TRBD2 is a weak D gene call, 5 bases matching. The DNA sequence follows: TGCAGTGCCCAGGACTGGACTAGCACAGATACGCAGTATTTT. Translated, this gives CSAQDWTSTDTQYF.